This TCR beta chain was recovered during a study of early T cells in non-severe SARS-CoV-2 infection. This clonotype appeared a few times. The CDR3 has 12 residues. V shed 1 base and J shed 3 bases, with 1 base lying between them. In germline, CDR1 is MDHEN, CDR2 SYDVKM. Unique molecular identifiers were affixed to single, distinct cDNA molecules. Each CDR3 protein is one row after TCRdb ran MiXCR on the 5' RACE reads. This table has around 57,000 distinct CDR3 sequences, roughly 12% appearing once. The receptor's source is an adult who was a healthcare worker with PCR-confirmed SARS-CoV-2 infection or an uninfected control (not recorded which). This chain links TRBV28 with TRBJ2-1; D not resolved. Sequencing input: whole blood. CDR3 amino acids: CASSLYYNEQFF. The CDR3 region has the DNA TGTGCCAGCAGTTTATACTACAATGAGCAGTTCTTC.